In its sample, the clone carrying this TCR beta chain was seen a few times. Antigen unknown. The sample is drawn from a study of cytomegalovirus exposure and HLA in healthy donors. Study observations and caveats: Overall, about 160 TCR beta chains were annotated as cytomegalovirus-associated. The tendency of first-cohort TCR clusters to co-occur in the 90 to 150 validation repertoires emerged from a later analysis.

This CDR3 is 16 amino acids long. V was clipped by 0 bases and J by 4 bases; unmatched bases: 4. Germline lookup yields CDR1 SGDLS and CDR2 YYNGEE. The method was immunoSEQ multiplex PCR; TCRdb's version includes in-frame clones alone and lacks a portion of them. The table has 150,000 to 200,000 clones, just under 90% seen once. Sequences were obtained from PBMCs. This receptor was identified in a man between 18 and 35 years old in good health and CMV-seropositive. The V gene is TRBV9, the J gene TRBJ2-1; 10 bases fit TRBD2. The CDR3 protein is CASSVGGLAEYNEQFF. In DNA, the CDR3 is TGTGCCAGCAGCGTAGGAGGACTAGCGGAGTACAATGAGCAGTTCTTC.